This entry lists 29 T cell receptor beta chains sequenced from one sample in a study of blood T cell repertoires in COVID-19. Profiling relied on immunoSEQ multiplex PCR, and the TCRdb table lists in-frame clones only, not all of them. The sample has under 250,000 clones; around 90% are singletons. Sample: peripheral blood. Source of these receptors: a man under 40 with COVID-19, enrolled during active disease.

The V and J genes are TRBV10-3 and TRBJ1-3, with a possible D match to TRBD1 (6 bases). CDR3 size: 14 residues. Deletions cut 6 bases from V and 1 base from J, with 10 bases between. CDR1 ENHRY and CDR2 SYGVKD come from the germline V gene. The CDR3 DNA sequence: TGTGCCATCAGATCCGGGACATCTGGAAACACCATATATTTT. Translating it yields CAIRSGTSGNTIYF.

This clone was seen a few times. This chain's CDR3 is CSVGGSSGNTIYF. For the CDR3, the DNA is TGCAGCGTTGGAGGGAGCTCTGGAAACACCATATATTTT. V usage is TRBV29-1 and J usage is TRBJ1-3; D is uncertain. V was shortened by 4 bases and J by 0 bases, with 7 bases between the two germline ends. Looked up from germline, CDR1 is SQVTM and CDR2 is ANQGSEA. This CDR3 spans 13 amino acids.

The V gene is TRBV6-5, the J gene TRBJ1-2; TRBD1 aligns across 7 bases. Germline V CDR1 and CDR2: MNHEY, SVGAGI. V gave up 6 bases and J gave up 8 bases; unmatched junction bases: 9. The CDR3 has 13 residues. The CDR3 sequence is CASSTPQDRGYTF. CDR3 coding DNA: TGTGCCAGCAGCACCCCCCAGGACAGGGGCTACACCTTC.

This clone was seen a single time. The J gene is TRBJ1-5, the V gene TRBV27, with D possibly being TRBD1 (6 bases). The length of the CDR3 is 14 residues. Trimming removed 5 bases from V and 5 bases from J, with 13 bases in between. CDR1 is MNHEY and CDR2 is SMNVEV in the germline V gene (reference sequence). The CDR3 DNA follows: TGTGCCAGCAGTGTACAGGGTCCCCATCAGCCCCAGCATTTT. Protein sequence: CASSVQGPHQPQHF.

The sample holds a few counts of this clone. This chain connects TRBV25-1 to TRBJ2-7, with D possibly matching TRBD2 (5 bases). The CDR3 runs to 16 residues. Germline loops: CDR1 MGHDK, CDR2 SYGVNS. The V end lost 1 base, the J end lost 0 bases, and 13 bases lay between the germline ends. This CDR3 reads CASSEFSGVSSYEQYF. The DNA for the CDR3 is TGTGCCAGCAGTGAATTCTCCGGGGTTAGCTCCTACGAGCAGTACTTC.

V gene TRBV30 combines with J gene TRBJ2-7, with a weak D call TRBD1 (5 bases). CDR1 and CDR2 from the germline V gene are GTSNPN and SVGIG (reference sequence). The germline V and J ends were trimmed by 1 base and 4 bases, with 14 bases remaining between them. The CDR3 consists of 14 residues. In DNA, the CDR3 is TGTGCCTGGAGTGGCCGAACGACAGTATACGAGCAGTACTTC. Residues: CAWSGRTTVYEQYF. The full variable domain, completed using reference TRBV30 and TRBJ2-7, is SQTIHQWPATLVQPVGSPLSLECTVEGTSNPNLYWYRQAAGRGLQLLFYSVGIGQISSEVPQNLSASRPQDRQFILSSKKLLLSDSGFYLCAWSGRTTVYEQYFGPGTRLTVT.

This chain joins TRBV6-5 and TRBJ1-2; 10 bases agree with TRBD1. This CDR3 has 15 residues. Germline CDR1 reads MNHEY; CDR2 reads SVGAGI. Trimming took 7 bases from V and 4 from J; bases not matched to a gene: 9. The DNA of the CDR3 is TGTGCCAGCATCGTGACAGGGGGCGGTCTCTATGGCTACACCTTC. Its protein is CASIVTGGGLYGYTF.

V is TRBV6-5 and J is TRBJ1-5; D possibly corresponds to TRBD1 (5 bases). With 6 bases removed from V and 4 bases from J, the gap between germline ends came to 16 bases. Germline V gives CDR1 MNHEY, CDR2 SVGAGI. This CDR3 has 15 residues. The CDR3 coding sequence is TGTGCCAGCAGCCCATTAAGCGGGGGGAATCAGCCCCAGCATTTT. Translated, it gives CASSPLSGGNQPQHF.

This clone was counted between two and nine times. CDR3 coding DNA: TGTGCCATCAGTGAGGGACAGAACACCGGGGAGCTGTTTTTT. Protein: CAISEGQNTGELFF. V usage is TRBV10-3 and J usage is TRBJ2-2; the D gene is possibly TRBD1 (5 bases). The germline CDR1 and CDR2 sequences are ENHRY and SYGVKD. V lost 2 bases and J lost 1, with 5 bases in between. The CDR3 covers 14 residues.

V and J are TRBV18 and TRBJ2-2; D might be TRBD2 (6 bases). CDR3 length: 13 residues. V dropped 6 bases and J dropped 4 bases, with 9 bases sitting between them. The germline gives CDR1 KGHSH, CDR2 LQKENI. The CDR3 region is CASSGGRTGELFF. In DNA, the CDR3 is TGTGCCAGCTCGGGAGGCCGCACCGGGGAGCTGTTTTTT.

V and J are TRBV9 and TRBJ1-2; TRBD1 matches 9 bases. Trimming took 3 bases from V and 8 from J; bases not matched to a gene: 8. The CDR3 has 14 amino acids. The germline V gene encodes CDR1 SGDLS and CDR2 YYNGEE. In nucleotides, the CDR3 is TGTGCCAGCAGCGCTCACAGGACAGGGGACGGCTACACCTTC. It is translated as CASSAHRTGDGYTF.

The rearrangement links TRBV30 to TRBJ2-1, with 7 bases aligning to TRBD2. CDR1 is GTSNPN, CDR2 SVGIG, per germline (reference sequence). This CDR3 comprises 14 residues. Trimming cost V 4 bases and J 6 bases; bases outside gene matches: 9. The CDR3 here is CAWTPRRGINEQFF. DNA of the CDR3: TGTGCCTGGACCCCCCGGCGGGGGATCAATGAGCAGTTCTTC.

This sequence joins TRBV2 and TRBJ1-1, with D uncertain. Trimming removed 2 bases from V and 5 bases from J, with 15 bases in between. Per germline, CDR1 SNHLY and CDR2 FYNNEI. The CDR3 is 15 amino acids. In nucleotides, the CDR3 is TGTGCCAGCAGTGAATCCAAAGGCTCGGGTACTGAAGCTTTCTTT. It encodes CASSESKGSGTEAFF. Full variable domain (outside the CDR3, taken from reference TRBV2 and TRBJ1-1): EPEVTQTPSHQVTQMGQEVILRCVPISNHLYFYWYRQILGQKVEFLVSFYNNEISEKSEIFDDQFSVERPDGSNFTLKIRSTKLEDSAMYFCASSESKGSGTEAFFGQGTRLTVV.

The J gene is TRBJ2-1, the V gene TRBV6-1, with 8 bases fitting TRBD2. Germline CDR1 MNHNS, CDR2 SASEGT. This CDR3 region has 12 residues. J was trimmed by 10 bases and V by 6 bases; bases with no gene match: 5. DNA for the CDR3: TGTGCCAGCAGCCCGAGCGGGGGCGAGCAGTTCTTC. This sequence encodes CASSPSGGEQFF.

V is TRBV30 and J is TRBJ2-5; D gene uncertain. Between the trimmed V and J ends, which lost 1 base and 4 bases, there was a span of 7 bases. Germline CDR1 and CDR2: GTSNPN and SVGIG (reference sequence). The CDR3 is 12 amino acids. Written as DNA, the CDR3 is TGTGCCTGGAGTGGAGATGGAGAGACCCAGTACTTC. This codes for CAWSGDGETQYF.

The chain employs TRBV3-1 (or the pseudogene TRBV3-2) and TRBJ2-1; 9 bases match TRBD2. The germline gives CDR1 LGHDT, CDR2 YNNKEL (reference sequence). Trimming removed 0 bases from V and 7 bases from J; junction bases left unmatched: 16. The CDR3 runs to 19 residues. CDR3 protein: CASSQDSSLVLAGANEQFF. CDR3 coding DNA: TGTGCCAGCAGCCAAGATAGTAGCTTGGTACTAGCGGGCGCAAATGAGCAGTTCTTC.

The chain carries TRBV5-1 and TRBJ2-7; TRBD1 matches at 10 bases. The junction had 7 bases not matched to a gene; V was cut back by 4 bases and J by 3 bases. CDR1 SGHRS and CDR2 YFSETQ come from the germline V gene. The CDR3 contains 15 residues. CDR3 sequence reads: CASSPSGTGVYEQYF. In DNA form, the CDR3 reads TGCGCCAGCAGCCCTTCCGGGACAGGGGTCTACGAGCAGTACTTC.

The chain combines TRBV19 with TRBJ1-6, with D maybe TRBD1 (5 bases). V lost 6 bases to trimming and J lost 9 bases, with 12 bases between them. Germline V gives CDR1 LNHDA, CDR2 SQIVND (reference sequence). The CDR3 runs to 13 residues. The CDR3 loop reads CASSQGVRSPLHF. The CDR3 nucleotides read TGTGCCAGTAGCCAGGGCGTTCGTTCACCCCTCCACTTT.

This clone was recorded once. V usage is TRBV25-1 and J usage is TRBJ1-1; D is uncertain. The V end was cut by 7 bases, the J end by 6 bases, with 12 bases between. The CDR3 totals 12 residues. Germline assignment: CDR1 MGHDK and CDR2 SYGVNS. The CDR3 reads CASNRDSPEAFF. DNA of the CDR3: TGTGCCAGCAACCGGGATAGTCCTGAAGCTTTCTTT. Variable domain in full (rest from reference TRBV25-1 and TRBJ1-1): EADIYQTPRYLVIGTGKKITLECSQTMGHDKMYWYQQDPGMELHLIHYSYGVNSTEKGDLSSESTVSRIRTEHFPLTLESARPSHTSQYLCASNRDSPEAFFGQGTRLTVV.

The rearrangement uses TRBV5-5 and TRBJ1-2; the match to TRBD1 covers 8 bases. CDR1 is SGHKS and CDR2 is YYEKEE in the germline V gene (reference sequence). J gave up 2 bases and V 1 base, and 10 bases lay outside the gene matches. This CDR3 comprises 17 residues. In nucleotides, the CDR3 is TGTGCCAGCAGCTTGTCCCCGACAGGGGCCCGGAACTATGGCTACACCTTC. It yields the protein CASSLSPTGARNYGYTF.

This clone was counted a few times. V usage is TRBV18 and J usage is TRBJ1-2; 10 bases fit TRBD1. The CDR3 consists of 16 residues. Germline values: CDR1 KGHSH, CDR2 LQKENI. Trimming at V came to 0 bases and at J to 8 bases, leaving 9 bases not matched to a gene. The CDR3, as DNA: TGTGCCAGCTCACCACCCGGGGACAGGGGAGCGGGAGGCTACACCTTC. As protein: CASSPPGDRGAGGYTF.

The V and J genes are TRBV9 and TRBJ2-7, with 7 nucleotides matching TRBD1. The V gene's germline CDR1 is SGDLS and CDR2 YYNGEE. This CDR3 contains 16 residues. Germline trimming cut 0 bases from V and 3 bases from J; bases unmatched to any gene: 9. CDR3 region: CASSVGTGQIDYEQYF. The CDR3 DNA sequence: TGTGCCAGCAGCGTAGGGACAGGACAGATTGACTACGAGCAGTACTTC.

The chain carries TRBV10-3 and TRBJ1-1; 11 nucleotides align to TRBD1. This CDR3 region has 14 residues. CDR1 is ENHRY, CDR2 SYGVKD, per germline. Trimming removed 4 bases from V and 5 bases from J; junction bases left unmatched: 3. The CDR3 here is CAISGTGGQTEAFF. In DNA, the CDR3 is TGTGCCATCAGTGGGACAGGGGGCCAAACTGAAGCTTTCTTT.

V is TRBV14 and J is TRBJ1-2; D gene ambiguous. Trimming pared 1 base from V and 1 base from J, leaving 16 bases between. Germline CDR1 is SGHDN and CDR2 is FVKESK. This CDR3 spans 17 amino acids. CDR3 residues: CASSQVGTERGNYGYTF. In DNA form, the CDR3 reads TGTGCCAGCAGCCAAGTTGGAACGGAACGGGGTAACTATGGCTACACCTTC.

The chain is built from TRBV18 and TRBJ1-1; 9 positions match TRBD1. The ends lost 6 bases at V and 7 bases at J; junction bases unmatched: 9. CDR3 length equals 14 residues. CDR1 and CDR2 from the germline V gene are KGHSH and LQKENI. CDR3 loop: CASSQNRGLGEAFF. The CDR3 coding sequence is TGTGCCAGCTCCCAAAACAGGGGGCTGGGTGAAGCTTTCTTT.

The genes are TRBV18 and TRBJ1-1; unclear D gene. Deletions cut 1 base from V and 0 bases from J, with 6 bases between. The CDR3 extends over 14 amino acids. The germline V gene has CDR1 KGHSH and CDR2 LQKENI. As DNA, the CDR3 is TGTGCCAGCTCACCACGGGAGGTGAACACTGAAGCTTTCTTT. Translating gives CASSPREVNTEAFF.

The chain uses TRBV14 and TRBJ1-4; tentative D call: TRBD1 (6 bases). Germline V gene sequence: CDR1 SGHDN, CDR2 FVKESK. The CDR3 loop spans 17 amino acids. V lost 1 base and J lost 5, with 17 bases in between. CDR3 sequence: CASSQGGTGTPNEKLFF. The CDR3 nucleotides are TGTGCCAGCAGCCAAGGAGGCACCGGGACACCGAATGAAAAACTGTTTTTT. The whole variable domain, filled in from reference TRBV14 and TRBJ1-4, reads EAGVTQFPSHSVIEKGQTVTLRCDPISGHDNLYWYRRVMGKEIKFLLHFVKESKQDESGMPNNRFLAERTGGTYSTLKVQPAELEDSGVYFCASSQGGTGTPNEKLFFGSGTQLSVL.

The chain employs TRBV6-5 and TRBJ1-1; the D is unclear. Trimming left V 6 bases short and J 7 bases short, with 15 bases between. The CDR3 totals 13 residues. In germline, CDR1 is MNHEY, CDR2 SVGAGI. In DNA, the CDR3 is TGTGCCAGCAGAGGCGGGAGGAATGGTGAAGCTTTCTTT. It yields the protein CASRGGRNGEAFF.

This sequence joins TRBV12-5 and TRBJ1-2, with D perhaps TRBD1 (6 bases). Germline V gene sequence: CDR1 LGHNT, CDR2 FRNRAP. The CDR3 length is 14 residues. V gave up 5 bases and J gave up 4 bases, with 14 bases separating them. CDR3 sequence (DNA): TGTGCTAGTGGTCCCAGGGGTAAGGGCTATGGCTACACCTTC. It encodes CASGPRGKGYGYTF.